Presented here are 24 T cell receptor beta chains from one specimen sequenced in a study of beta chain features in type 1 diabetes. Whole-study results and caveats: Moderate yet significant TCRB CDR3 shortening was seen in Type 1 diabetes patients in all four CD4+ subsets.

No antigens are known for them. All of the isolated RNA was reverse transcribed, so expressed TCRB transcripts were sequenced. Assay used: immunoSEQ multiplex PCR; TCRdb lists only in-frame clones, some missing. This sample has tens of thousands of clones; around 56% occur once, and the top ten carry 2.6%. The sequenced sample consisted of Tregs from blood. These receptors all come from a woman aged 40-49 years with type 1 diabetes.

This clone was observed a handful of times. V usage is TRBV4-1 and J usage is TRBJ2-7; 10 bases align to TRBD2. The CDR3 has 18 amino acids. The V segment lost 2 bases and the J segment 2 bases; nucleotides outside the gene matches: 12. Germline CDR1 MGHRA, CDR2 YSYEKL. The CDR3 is CASSQLGSGRITTYEQYF. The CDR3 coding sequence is TGCGCCAGCAGCCAACTCGGTAGCGGGAGGATAACAACCTACGAGCAGTACTTC.

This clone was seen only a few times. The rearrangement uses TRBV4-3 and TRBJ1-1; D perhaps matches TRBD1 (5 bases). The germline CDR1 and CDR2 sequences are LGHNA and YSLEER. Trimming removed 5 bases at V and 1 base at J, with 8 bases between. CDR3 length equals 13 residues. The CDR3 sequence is CASSFTGNTEAFF. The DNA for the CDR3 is TGCGCCAGCAGCTTTACAGGGAACACTGAAGCTTTCTTT.

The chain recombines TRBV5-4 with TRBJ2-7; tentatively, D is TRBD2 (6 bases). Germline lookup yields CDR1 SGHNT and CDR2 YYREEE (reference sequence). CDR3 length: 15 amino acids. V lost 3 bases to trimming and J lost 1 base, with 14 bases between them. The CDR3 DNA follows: TGTGCCAGCAGCTCGGCCCGGGACTCATCCTACGAGCAGTACTTC. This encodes CASSSARDSSYEQYF.

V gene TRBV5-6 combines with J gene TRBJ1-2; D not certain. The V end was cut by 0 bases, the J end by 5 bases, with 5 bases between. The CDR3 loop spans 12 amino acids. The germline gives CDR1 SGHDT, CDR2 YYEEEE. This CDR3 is CASSLAEYGYTF. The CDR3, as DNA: TGTGCCAGCAGCTTGGCCGAGTATGGCTACACCTTC.

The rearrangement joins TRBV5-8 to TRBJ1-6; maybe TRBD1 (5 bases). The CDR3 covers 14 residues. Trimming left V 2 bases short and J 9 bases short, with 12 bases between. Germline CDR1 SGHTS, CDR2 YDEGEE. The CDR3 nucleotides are TGTGCCAGCAGCTTTCGACAGACAGCTTCACCCCTCCACTTT. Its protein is CASSFRQTASPLHF.

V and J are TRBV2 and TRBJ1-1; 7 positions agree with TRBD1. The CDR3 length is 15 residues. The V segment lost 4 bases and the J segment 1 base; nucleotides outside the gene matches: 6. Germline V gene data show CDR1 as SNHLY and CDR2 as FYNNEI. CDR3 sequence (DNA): TGTGCCAGCAGTGTCCCGACAGGGAGGAACACTGAAGCTTTCTTT. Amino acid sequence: CASSVPTGRNTEAFF.

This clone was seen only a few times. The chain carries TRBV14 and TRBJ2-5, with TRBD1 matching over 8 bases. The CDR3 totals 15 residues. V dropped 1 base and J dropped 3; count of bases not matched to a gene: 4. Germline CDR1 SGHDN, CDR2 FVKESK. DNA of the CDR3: TGTGCCAGCAGCCAAGGGGACAGGTCGGAAGAGACCCAGTACTTC. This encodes CASSQGDRSEETQYF.

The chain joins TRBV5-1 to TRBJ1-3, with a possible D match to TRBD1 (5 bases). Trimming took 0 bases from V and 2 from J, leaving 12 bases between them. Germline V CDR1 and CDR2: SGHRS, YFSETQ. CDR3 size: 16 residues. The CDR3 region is CASSLGGGNPGNTIYF. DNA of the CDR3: TGCGCCAGCAGCTTGGGCGGGGGGAACCCTGGAAACACCATATATTTT.

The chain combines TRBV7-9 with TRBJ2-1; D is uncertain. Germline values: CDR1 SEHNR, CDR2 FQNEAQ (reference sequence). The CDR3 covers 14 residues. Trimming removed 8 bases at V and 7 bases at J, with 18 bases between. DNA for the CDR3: TGTGCCAGCGAAGTGGGCAGCCTCTATAATGAGCAGTTCTTC. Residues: CASEVGSLYNEQFF.

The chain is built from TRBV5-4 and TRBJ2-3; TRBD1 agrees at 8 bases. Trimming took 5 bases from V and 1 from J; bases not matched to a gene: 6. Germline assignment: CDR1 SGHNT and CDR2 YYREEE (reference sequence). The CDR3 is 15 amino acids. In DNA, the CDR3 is TGTGCCAGCAGGCCGGGACAGGCCCGCACAGATACGCAGTATTTT. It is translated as CASRPGQARTDTQYF.

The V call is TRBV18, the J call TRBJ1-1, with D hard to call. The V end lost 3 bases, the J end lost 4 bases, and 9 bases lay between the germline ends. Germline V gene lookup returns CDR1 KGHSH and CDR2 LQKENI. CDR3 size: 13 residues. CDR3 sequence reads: CASSPSRSTEAFF. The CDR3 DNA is TGTGCCAGCTCACCCTCCAGATCCACTGAAGCTTTCTTT.

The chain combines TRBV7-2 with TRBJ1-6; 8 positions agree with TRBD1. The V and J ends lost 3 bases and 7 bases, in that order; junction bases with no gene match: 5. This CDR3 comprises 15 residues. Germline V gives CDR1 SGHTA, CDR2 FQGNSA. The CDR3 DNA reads TGTGCCAGCAGCTTCTCAGGACAGGGAAATTCACCCCTCCACTTT. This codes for CASSFSGQGNSPLHF.

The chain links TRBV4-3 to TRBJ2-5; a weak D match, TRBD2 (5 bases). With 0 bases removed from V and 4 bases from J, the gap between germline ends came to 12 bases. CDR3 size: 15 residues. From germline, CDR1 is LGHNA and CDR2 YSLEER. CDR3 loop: CASSQDEGSVETQYF. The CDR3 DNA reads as TGCGCCAGCAGCCAAGACGAGGGTAGCGTAGAGACCCAGTACTTC.

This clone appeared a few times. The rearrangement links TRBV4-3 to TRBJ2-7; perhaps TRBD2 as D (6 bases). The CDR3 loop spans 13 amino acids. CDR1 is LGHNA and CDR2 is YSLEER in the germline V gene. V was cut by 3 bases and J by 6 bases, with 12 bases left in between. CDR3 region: CASSQGGALEQYF. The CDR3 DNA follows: TGCGCCAGCAGCCAGGGGGGTGCGCTCGAGCAGTACTTC.

CDR3 loop: CASSEGQNQPQHF. DNA of the CDR3: TGCGCCAGCAGCGAGGGACAGAATCAGCCCCAGCATTTT. The gene calls are TRBV5-1 and TRBJ1-5; 7 nucleotides align to TRBD1. CDR3 length equals 13 residues. J was trimmed by 4 bases and V by 4 bases; bases with no gene match: 2. Looked up from germline, CDR1 is SGHRS and CDR2 is YFSETQ.

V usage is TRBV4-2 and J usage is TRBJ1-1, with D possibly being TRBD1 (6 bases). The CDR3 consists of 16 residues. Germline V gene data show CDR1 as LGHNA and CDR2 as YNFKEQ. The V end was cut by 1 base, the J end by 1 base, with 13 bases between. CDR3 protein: CASSQAQGFKNTEAFF. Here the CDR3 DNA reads TGTGCCAGCAGCCAAGCCCAGGGGTTTAAGAACACTGAAGCTTTCTTT.

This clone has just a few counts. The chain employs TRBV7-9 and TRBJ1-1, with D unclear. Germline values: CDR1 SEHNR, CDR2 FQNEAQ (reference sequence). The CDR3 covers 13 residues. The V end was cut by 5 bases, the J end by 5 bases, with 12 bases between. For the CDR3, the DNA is TGTGCCAGCAGCCTCCAAGAGAAAACTGAAGCTTTCTTT. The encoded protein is CASSLQEKTEAFF.

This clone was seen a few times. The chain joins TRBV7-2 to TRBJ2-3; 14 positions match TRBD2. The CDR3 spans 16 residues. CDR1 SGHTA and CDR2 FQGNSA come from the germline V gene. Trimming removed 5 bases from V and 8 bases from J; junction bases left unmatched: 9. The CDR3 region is CASSPQGLAGVGTQYF. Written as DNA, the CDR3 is TGTGCCAGCAGCCCTCAGGGACTAGCGGGAGTTGGTACGCAGTATTTT.

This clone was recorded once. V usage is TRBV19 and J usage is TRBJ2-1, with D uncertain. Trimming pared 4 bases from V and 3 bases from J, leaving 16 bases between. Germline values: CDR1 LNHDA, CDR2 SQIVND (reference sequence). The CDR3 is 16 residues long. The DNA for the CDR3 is TGTGCCAGTAGTAGCCGTCAAATGGGCCGCTACAATGAGCAGTTCTTC. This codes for CASSSRQMGRYNEQFF.

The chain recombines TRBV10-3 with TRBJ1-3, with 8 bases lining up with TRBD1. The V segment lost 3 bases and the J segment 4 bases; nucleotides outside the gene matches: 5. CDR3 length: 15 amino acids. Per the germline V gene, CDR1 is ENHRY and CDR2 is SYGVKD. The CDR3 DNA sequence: TGTGCCATCAGTGAATGGACAGGGCCAGGAAACACCATATATTTT. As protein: CAISEWTGPGNTIYF.

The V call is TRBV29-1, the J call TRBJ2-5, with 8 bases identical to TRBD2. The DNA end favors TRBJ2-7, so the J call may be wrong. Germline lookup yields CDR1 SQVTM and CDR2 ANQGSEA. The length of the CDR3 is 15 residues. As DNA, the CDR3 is TGCAGCGTTGAAGTCCTCCGGACTAGCAGCTACGAGCAGTACTTC. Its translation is CSVEVLRTSSYEQYF.

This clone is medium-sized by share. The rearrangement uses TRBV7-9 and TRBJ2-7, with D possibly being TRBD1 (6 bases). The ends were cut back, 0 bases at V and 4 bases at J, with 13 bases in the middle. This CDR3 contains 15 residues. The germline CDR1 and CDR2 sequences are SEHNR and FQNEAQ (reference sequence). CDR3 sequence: CASSLAPNQGYEQYF. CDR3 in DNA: TGTGCCAGCAGCTTAGCCCCAAATCAGGGGTACGAGCAGTACTTC.

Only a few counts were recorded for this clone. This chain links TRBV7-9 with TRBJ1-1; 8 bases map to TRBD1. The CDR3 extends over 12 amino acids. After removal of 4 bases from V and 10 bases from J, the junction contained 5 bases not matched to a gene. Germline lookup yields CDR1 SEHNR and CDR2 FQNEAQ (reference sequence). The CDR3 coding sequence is TGTGCCAGCAGCTATGGACAGGGAAGAGCTTTCTTT. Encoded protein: CASSYGQGRAFF. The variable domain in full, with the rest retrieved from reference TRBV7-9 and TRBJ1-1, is DTGVSQNPRHKITKRGQNVTFRCDPISEHNRLYWYRQTLGQGPEFLTYFQNEAQLEKSRLLSDRFSAERPKGSFSTLEIQRTEQGDSAMYLCASSYGQGRAFFGQGTRLTVV.

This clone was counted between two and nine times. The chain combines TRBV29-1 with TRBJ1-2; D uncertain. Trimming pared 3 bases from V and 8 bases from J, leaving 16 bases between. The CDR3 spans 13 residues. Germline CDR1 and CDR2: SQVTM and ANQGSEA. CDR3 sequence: CSVEPHDGGGYTF. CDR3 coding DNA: TGCAGCGTTGAGCCACATGACGGCGGGGGCTACACCTTC.